The next 31 T cell receptor beta chains were all read from a single sample in a study of T cell responses to AZD1222 COVID-19 vaccine. Using immunoSEQ multiplex PCR, the repertoire was profiled, and TCRdb retains in-frame clones only, with some absent. The sample data list more than 110,000 clones. Sequencing was performed on peripheral blood. The receptors were gathered from an adult in good health.

The chain joins TRBV18 to TRBJ1-1, with D possibly TRBD1 on 5 matching bases. The CDR3 consists of 12 residues. V was trimmed by 5 bases and J by 5 bases, leaving 9 bases between them. Germline CDR1 reads KGHSH; CDR2 reads LQKENI. CDR3 nucleotides: TGTGCCAGCTCAATCAGGGATACTGAAGCTTTCTTT. Protein product: CASSIRDTEAFF.

The chain couples TRBV5-1 to TRBJ2-5; weak D call: TRBD1 (5 bases). The CDR3 has 14 residues. V lost 4 bases to trimming and J lost 2 bases, with 12 bases between them. Germline loops: CDR1 SGHRS, CDR2 YFSETQ. DNA of the CDR3: TGCGCCAGCAGCCTGGGGCCCTTTCAAGAGACCCAGTACTTC. Amino acids: CASSLGPFQETQYF. Combining the CDR3 with reference TRBV5-1 and TRBJ2-5 gives the whole variable domain KAGVTQTPRYLIKTRGQQVTLSCSPISGHRSVSWYQQTPGQGLQFLFEYFSETQRNKGNFPGRFSGRQFSNSRSEMNVSTLELGDSALYLCASSLGPFQETQYFGPGTRLLVL.

The chain couples TRBV18 to TRBJ2-3, with TRBD1 as a possible D gene (5 bases). V was clipped by 3 bases and J by 1 base, with 8 bases between them. The V gene's germline CDR1 is KGHSH and CDR2 LQKENI. This CDR3 comprises 14 residues. Written as DNA, the CDR3 is TGTGCCAGCTCACCCTTAGGGGGCACAGATACGCAGTATTTT. This codes for CASSPLGGTDTQYF.

Details on this clone: A read error may produce the germline difference seen at one junction end. The chain employs TRBV4-1 and TRBJ2-1; TRBD2 agrees at 8 bases. CDR1 is MGHRA, CDR2 YSYEKL, per germline. The length of the CDR3 is 16 residues. CDR3 amino acids: CASSQDLGLVPNEQFF. CDR3 DNA sequence: TGCGCCAGCAGCCAAGATTTGGGACTAGTCCCCAATGAACAGTTCTTC.

This chain joins TRBV5-4 and TRBJ2-7; weak D call: TRBD1 (6 bases). Trimming took 3 bases from V and 3 from J, leaving 16 bases between them. The CDR3 has 15 residues. CDR1 and CDR2 from the germline V gene are SGHNT and YYREEE (reference sequence). The CDR3 protein is CASSYRQDGNYEQYF. The CDR3 DNA is TGTGCCAGCAGCTACAGACAGGACGGCAACTACGAGCAGTACTTC.

CDR3 sequence (DNA): TGTGCCAGCAGACTTGCAGGGAGGCAGCCCCAGCATTTT. Protein: CASRLAGRQPQHF. V is TRBV12-3 or TRBV12-4 and J is TRBJ1-5; perhaps TRBD1 as D (5 bases). The CDR3 has 13 residues. With 6 bases removed from V and 7 bases from J, the gap between germline ends came to 13 bases.

The chain combines TRBV3-1 (or the pseudogene TRBV3-2) with TRBJ1-2, with 9 bases lining up with TRBD1. CDR3 length: 12 residues. Unmatched junction bases numbered 8, after V lost 4 bases and J lost 14 bases. Germline V gene lookup returns CDR1 LGHDT and CDR2 YNNKEL (reference sequence). The CDR3 nucleotides are TGTGCCAGCAGCCGCGGACAGGGGAGGTGGACCTTC. It codes for CASSRGQGRWTF.

The V gene is TRBV30, the J gene TRBJ1-1; D unresolved. CDR1 is GTSNPN, CDR2 SVGIG, per germline (reference sequence). The ends were cut back, 4 bases at V and 0 bases at J, with 9 bases in the middle. The CDR3 consists of 13 residues. CDR3 nucleotides: TGTGCCTGGACGACTTCTATGAACACTGAAGCTTTCTTT. Translating it yields CAWTTSMNTEAFF.

This chain connects TRBV4-1 to TRBJ1-1; tentative D call: TRBD1 (6 bases). V was shortened by 3 bases and J by 0 bases, with 23 bases between the two germline ends. Germline V gene sequence: CDR1 MGHRA, CDR2 YSYEKL. The CDR3 totals 19 residues. The CDR3 region is CASSHSLAGVQSMNTEAFF. The CDR3 DNA follows: TGCGCCAGCAGCCACTCACTGGCAGGGGTCCAATCCATGAACACTGAAGCTTTCTTT.

The chain has TRBV6-1 and TRBJ1-2; TRBD1 aligns across 8 bases. V lost 4 bases and J lost 6; bases outside the gene matches: 22. This CDR3 region has 19 residues. In germline, CDR1 is MNHNS, CDR2 SASEGT. As DNA, the CDR3 is TGTGCCAGCAGTGCGACCCCCGGGACAGGCGAAGGGTTGCGGCATGGCTACACCTTC. Protein: CASSATPGTGEGLRHGYTF.

The chain links TRBV25-1 to TRBJ1-2; the D gene is possibly TRBD1 (5 bases). Trimming removed 4 bases at V and 5 bases at J, with 5 bases between. The CDR3 contains 11 residues. Germline assignment: CDR1 MGHDK and CDR2 SYGVNS. Here the CDR3 DNA reads TGTGCCAGCAGTGGGGGGTATGGCTACACCTTC. Its protein is CASSGGYGYTF.

The chain employs TRBV6-2 or TRBV6-3 and TRBJ1-2; D gene unclear. V lost 0 bases and J lost 1, with 12 bases in between. Germline loops: CDR1 MNHEY, CDR2 SVGEGT. The CDR3 is 16 residues long. The CDR3 here is CASSYSVGGFNYGYTF. CDR3 nucleotides: TGTGCCAGCAGTTACTCGGTCGGCGGATTTAACTATGGCTACACCTTC.

The chain combines TRBV27 with TRBJ1-2; D gene unclear. This CDR3 has 15 residues. V was cut by 5 bases and J by 3 bases, with 16 bases left in between. The V gene's germline CDR1 is MNHEY and CDR2 SMNVEV (reference sequence). The CDR3 nucleotides are TGTGCCAGCAGTCCCCAGAATGGTGGGCACTATGGCTACACCTTC. Amino acid sequence: CASSPQNGGHYGYTF.

The chain is built from TRBV19 and TRBJ1-5; no reliable D call. The CDR3 has 13 residues. Germline CDR1 reads LNHDA; CDR2 reads SQIVND (reference sequence). Deletions cut 7 bases from V and 5 bases from J, with 12 bases between. In DNA, the CDR3 is TGTGCCAGTACACCCAGCTCCTATCAGCCCCAGCATTTT. Its translation is CASTPSSYQPQHF.

This chain links TRBV10-3 with TRBJ1-2; 8 bases are a match to TRBD1. The CDR3 is made up of 13 amino acids. Germline assignment: CDR1 ENHRY and CDR2 SYGVKD. J lost 5 bases, V lost 7 bases, and 6 bases had no gene match. The CDR3 nucleotides are TGTGCCATCAAAGGGACAGGTCCTTATGGCTACACCTTC. This gives the protein CAIKGTGPYGYTF.

V usage is TRBV19 and J usage is TRBJ2-7; 8 bases map to TRBD1. The J segment lost 4 bases and the V segment lost 5 bases, leaving 10 bases of the junction unmatched. Looked up from germline, CDR1 is LNHDA and CDR2 is SQIVND (reference sequence). This CDR3 is 15 amino acids long. This chain's CDR3 is CASSSRTGKAYEQYF. CDR3 DNA: TGTGCCAGTAGTTCCAGGACAGGGAAAGCTTACGAGCAGTACTTC.

This sequence joins TRBV7-3 and TRBJ2-3; perhaps TRBD2 as D (6 bases). CDR3 length: 14 amino acids. CDR1 SGHTA and CDR2 FQGTGA come from the germline V gene. V lost 5 bases and J lost 6, with 15 bases in between. This CDR3 reads CASSHPGTSDTQYF. DNA of the CDR3: TGTGCCAGCAGCCATCCCGGGACTTCCGATACGCAGTATTTT. The full variable domain, in which reference TRBV7-3 and TRBJ2-3 provide the parts outside the CDR3, is GAGVSQTPSNKVTEKGKYVELRCDPISGHTALYWYRQSLGQGPEFLIYFQGTGAADDSGLPNDRFFAVRPEGSVSTLKIQRTERGDSAVYLCASSHPGTSDTQYFGPGTRLTVL.

This sequence joins TRBV7-9 and TRBJ1-1; 7 bases line up with TRBD1. CDR3 length equals 15 residues. Germline-derived CDR1 and CDR2 are SEHNR and FQNEAQ (reference sequence). V lost 1 base to trimming and J lost 0 bases; unmatched junction nucleotides: 2. The CDR3 here is CASSLGDSLNTEAFF. As DNA, the CDR3 is TGTGCCAGCAGCTTAGGGGACAGCTTGAACACTGAAGCTTTCTTT.

The chain carries TRBV9 and TRBJ2-2; tentatively, D is TRBD1 or TRBD2 (6 bases each). Trimming removed 4 bases from V and 0 bases from J, with 16 bases in between. Germline assignment: CDR1 SGDLS and CDR2 YYNGEE. The CDR3 length is 17 residues. CDR3 in amino acids: CASSPRGRGPNTGELFF. The CDR3 DNA follows: TGTGCCAGCAGCCCCAGAGGACGGGGGCCGAACACCGGGGAGCTGTTTTTT.

V usage is TRBV6-5 and J usage is TRBJ1-2; D uncertain. The CDR3 loop spans 14 amino acids. V was pared by 9 bases and J by 0 bases, with 14 bases between. Germline CDR1 MNHEY, CDR2 SVGAGI. The CDR3, as DNA: TGTGCCAGTAAATCGACTGGCACTAACTATGGCTACACCTTC. It specifies CASKSTGTNYGYTF.

The chain combines TRBV19 with TRBJ1-4; D possibly corresponds to TRBD1 (6 bases). Germline values: CDR1 LNHDA, CDR2 SQIVND (reference sequence). CDR3 length equals 14 residues. V was trimmed by 9 bases and J by 5 bases, leaving 16 bases between them. The CDR3 sequence is CASRRTAQNEKLFF. CDR3 bases: TGTGCCAGCCGGAGGACAGCCCAAAATGAAAAACTGTTTTTT.

The rearrangement links TRBV5-1 to TRBJ2-7; 8 nucleotides align to TRBD2. The germline gives CDR1 SGHRS, CDR2 YFSETQ. V was clipped by 0 bases and J by 0 bases; unmatched bases: 2. The CDR3 is 15 residues long. The CDR3 region is CASSLVRGDSYEQYF. CDR3 DNA: TGCGCCAGCAGCTTGGTGCGGGGGGACTCCTACGAGCAGTACTTC.

This chain connects TRBV3-1 (or the pseudogene TRBV3-2) to TRBJ1-2; no clear D gene. Germline CDR1 and CDR2: LGHDT and YNNKEL (reference sequence). Trimming cost V 4 bases and J 7 bases, with 7 bases left between them. The CDR3 is 11 amino acids. CDR3 coding DNA: TGTGCCAGCAGCCCGAGATGTGGCTACACCTTC. Encoded protein: CASSPRCGYTF.

The J gene is TRBJ2-5, the V gene TRBV7-7; D ambiguous. Germline V gives CDR1 SSHAT, CDR2 FNYEAQ (reference sequence). This CDR3 is built from 14 residues. Trimming took off 5 bases at V and 4 bases at J, with 14 bases between the two ends. CDR3 nucleotides: TGTGCCAGCAGCCTCACTCTTGTGGGAGAGACCCAGTACTTC. Protein sequence: CASSLTLVGETQYF.

The chain links TRBV30 to TRBJ1-3; D possibly corresponds to TRBD1 (5 bases). Trimming left V 1 base short and J 7 bases short, with 14 bases between. Germline V gene lookup returns CDR1 GTSNPN and CDR2 SVGIG (reference sequence). The CDR3 consists of 14 residues. The CDR3 spells CAWSEWDRWNTIYF. CDR3 sequence (DNA): TGTGCCTGGAGTGAGTGGGACCGATGGAACACCATATATTTT.

The genes are TRBV6-6 and TRBJ1-1; D uncertain. The CDR3 runs to 11 residues. Trimming pared 6 bases from V and 4 bases from J, leaving 6 bases between. Germline loops: CDR1 MNHNY, CDR2 SVGAGI (reference sequence). The chain's CDR3 is CASRAATEAFF. CDR3 nucleotides: TGTGCCAGCAGGGCAGCCACTGAAGCTTTCTTT.

V and J are TRBV6-2 or TRBV6-3 and TRBJ2-7, with TRBD1 matching 7 bases. CDR1 and CDR2 (germline): MNHEY, SVGEGT. The V segment lost 6 bases and the J segment 3 bases; nucleotides outside the gene matches: 17. The CDR3 is made up of 17 amino acids. DNA of the CDR3: TGTGCCAGCAGCCAGCGCCTAAGTACAGGGGCAGTCTACGAGCAGTACTTC. Encoded protein: CASSQRLSTGAVYEQYF.

J is TRBJ1-5 and V is TRBV6-2 or TRBV6-3; no clear D gene. The V and J ends lost 2 bases and 0 bases respectively, with 8 bases between them. Germline values: CDR1 MNHEY, CDR2 SVGEGT. The CDR3 is 15 residues long. CDR3 sequence reads: CASSYEGYSNQPQHF. The CDR3 nucleotides are TGTGCCAGCAGTTACGAGGGATATAGCAATCAGCCCCAGCATTTT.

V is TRBV29-1 and J is TRBJ2-7; 9 bases are a match to TRBD1. CDR1 is SQVTM, CDR2 ANQGSEA, per germline. With V trimmed by 0 bases and J by 6 bases, 15 bases remained unmatched. This CDR3 is built from 17 residues. CDR3 sequence (DNA): TGCAGCGTTGAAGAGCCGACAGGGGGGTTAGGGTATGGCGAGCAGTACTTC. Translating gives CSVEEPTGGLGYGEQYF.

The J gene is TRBJ2-7, the V gene TRBV11-2; D gene unclear. This CDR3 has 12 residues. Germline values: CDR1 SGHAT, CDR2 FQNNGV. V was pared by 8 bases and J by 0 bases, with 8 bases between. The CDR3 spells CASRNLSYEQYF. The CDR3 region has the DNA TGTGCCAGCCGTAACCTCTCCTACGAGCAGTACTTC.

V usage is TRBV11-1 and J usage is TRBJ1-1; D is unresolved. Trimming removed 2 bases at V and 4 bases at J, with 8 bases between. This CDR3 has 13 amino acids. CDR1 is SGHAT and CDR2 is FQDESV in the germline V gene (reference sequence). The CDR3 bases are TGTGCCAGCAGCTTATTAGGGTTCACTGAAGCTTTCTTT. This encodes CASSLLGFTEAFF.